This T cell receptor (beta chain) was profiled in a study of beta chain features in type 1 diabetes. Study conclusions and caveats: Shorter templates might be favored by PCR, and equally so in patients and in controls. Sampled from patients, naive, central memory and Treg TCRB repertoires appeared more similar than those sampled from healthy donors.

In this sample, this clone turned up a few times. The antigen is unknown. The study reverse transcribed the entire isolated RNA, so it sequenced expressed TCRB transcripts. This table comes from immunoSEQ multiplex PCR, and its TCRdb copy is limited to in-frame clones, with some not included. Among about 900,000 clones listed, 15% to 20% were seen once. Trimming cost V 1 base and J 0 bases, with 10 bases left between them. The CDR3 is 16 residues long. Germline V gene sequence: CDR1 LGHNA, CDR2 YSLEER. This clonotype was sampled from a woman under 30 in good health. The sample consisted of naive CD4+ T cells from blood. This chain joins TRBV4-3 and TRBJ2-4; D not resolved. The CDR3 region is CASSQATDLAKNIQYF. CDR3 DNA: TGCGCCAGCAGCCAAGCAACGGATTTAGCCAAAAACATTCAGTACTTC.